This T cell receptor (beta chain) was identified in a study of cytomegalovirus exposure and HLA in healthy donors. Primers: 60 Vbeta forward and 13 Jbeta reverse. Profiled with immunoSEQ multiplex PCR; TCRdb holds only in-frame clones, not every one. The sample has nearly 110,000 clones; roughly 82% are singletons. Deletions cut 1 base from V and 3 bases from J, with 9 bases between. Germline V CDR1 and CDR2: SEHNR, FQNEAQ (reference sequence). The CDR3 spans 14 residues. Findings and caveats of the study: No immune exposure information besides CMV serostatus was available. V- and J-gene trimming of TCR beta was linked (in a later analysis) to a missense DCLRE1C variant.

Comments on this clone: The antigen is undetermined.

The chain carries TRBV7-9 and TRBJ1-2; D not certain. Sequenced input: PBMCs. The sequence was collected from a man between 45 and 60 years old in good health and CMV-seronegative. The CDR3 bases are TGTGCCAGCAGCTTAGTAGGCAGGCACTATGGCTACACCTTC. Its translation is CASSLVGRHYGYTF.